This TCR beta chain derives from a study of shared clonotypes between healthy human individuals (dated by TCRdb to 2020 to 2021). About the full investigation: The cohort comprised two women and a few men aged 18 to 49 years. Per donor, three plates each were used for CD4 naive and CD4 memory, two for CD8 naive, and one for CD8 memory. Libraries were prepared and TCR repertoires were sequenced by different laboratories using diverse techniques, in order to increase sequencing depth and limit assay-specific biases. The study deeply sequenced blood TCR repertoires of roughly five healthy adults to estimate repertoire size and the extent of clonotype sharing between individuals. Between about 0.8 and 9 billion PBMCs per donor were obtained by leukapheresis. Broad study findings and their caveats: Compared with non-shared clonotypes, clonotypes shared by all four sorted-subset donors had higher generation probabilities. Estimated clonotype richness was generally larger for naive than for memory subsets. When a few donors were compared, the shared fraction of clonotypes was 5% to 6.5% for naive CD4, 3.5% to 4% for naive CD8, 2% to 2.5% for memory CD4, and roughly 0.4% for memory CD8. Sampling was restricted to blood, and TCR repertoires in tissues likely differ from the TCR repertoires found in blood. The small number of donors limited the genetic and exposure-history diversity represented. Even with the large sequencing depth, rarefaction of the sorted-subset datasets indicated that sequencing was incomplete. Pairwise subsampling indicated that sequencing depth was expected to affect the degree of clonotype sharing among donors.

The CDR3 contains 16 residues, cysteine and phenylalanine counted. The kept DNA is CDR3 alone, 48 bases in frame from the first base. For CDR1 and CDR2, the germline V gene lists SGDLS and YYNGEE. Trimming at the junction amounts to 4 bases on V and 0 bases on J, and the germline ends lie 13 bases apart. This clone was detected only once. Its recognized antigen is unknown. There are no base qualities to consult, and no much larger clone falls within one base. TCR CDR3 regions were amplified from genomic DNA by multiplex PCR using the deep immunoSEQ assay. Extracted genomic DNA from each cell subset was distributed evenly across all wells of several immunoSEQ 96-well plates, and each plate was treated as a replicate. Each replicate PCR for sorted subsets received around 200 ng genomic DNA, equal to around 32,000 T cell genomes. The purified libraries were quantified using a Qubit 3.0 fluorometer, sized with a Bioanalyzer 2100, and then quantified again using the KAPA Library Quantification kit. Every immunoSEQ 96-well plate was sequenced on a separate single-read 150-cycle Illumina NextSeq 550 flow cell. The study's processing was this. The immunoSEQ output contained only junctional sequences without quality scores, so filtering could not match that applied to full-length reads. To assign V/J genes and CDR3, sequences were annotated against IMGT germline references using PyIR, a Python wrapper for IgBLAST v1.9. Reads with weak V/J assignments (E-value above 1e-6), missing CDR3, stop codons, out-of-frame junctions, or ambiguous translated residues were removed. V3J clonotypes were defined as sequences sharing an identical inferred V gene, J gene, and CDR3 amino acid sequence. Percentage overlap between repertoires was calculated by dividing the number of shared unique clonotypes by the size of the smaller repertoire. Three approaches were used to assess repertoire richness: RTK rarefaction, the Chao1 estimator, and Recon v2.1 estimates of unobserved clonotypes. Generation probabilities for all TCRbeta clonotypes obtained by the gDNA method from a few donors were computed using OLGA. In its TCRdb copy, this immuneACCESS table keeps in-frame sequences only and misses some clones. Where compared with another copy, unresolved V genes explain less than half of these, and the others have no known cause. V, J and clone size were drawn from that table, and D and trimming were deduced from the DNA. For this sample the table gives about 960,000 clones, of which 70% to 85% were detected only once. Together, the top ten hold roughly 1.5% of the sample.

The donors were healthy, HIV-negative adults with no recently reported acute infections or vaccinations. Only Caucasian adults living in Nashville, Tennessee, USA were represented among the donors. CD4+ T cells were enriched by magnetic negative selection, after which naive cells were positively selected on CD45RA and the negative fraction was taken as the memory subset. After blood collection by leukapheresis, PBMCs were isolated using Ficoll-Histopaque density gradient centrifugation and then cryopreserved in the vapor phase of liquid nitrogen. Purity and quantity of every magnetically sorted T cell population were checked by analytical flow cytometry. Each sorted fraction had its genomic DNA isolated and then quantified by UV absorbance on a Nanodrop 2000c.

The chain is assembled from TRBV9 and TRBJ1-4; 5 matching bases give a weak D call of TRBD1. Material for sequencing was memory CD4+ T cells sorted from blood. Interpreted using the paper, the cell subset or site label stands for: CD45RA-negative fraction. The source of this sequence is a man aged 18 to 35 in good health. The nucleotide sequence reads TGTGCCAGCAGCTCGGGACGGATTGCAACTAATGAAAAACTGTTTTTT. This sequence encodes CASSSGRIATNEKLFF.